The sequence of this TCR beta chain was determined in a study of cytomegalovirus exposure and HLA in healthy donors. About the study: Earlier findings included roughly 120 million unique TCR beta sequences obtained from 150 million to 200 million T cells.

PCR used 60 Vbeta primers and 13 Jbeta primers. Produced via immunoSEQ multiplex PCR; TCRdb's table is partial and in-frame only. The sample includes some 150,000 clones, roughly 85% of them seen just once. Study observations and caveats: A later analysis found most CMV-associated TCR beta chains apparently HLA-restricted. The study carried out a later analysis of TCR beta sequences. It associated under 20,000 of them with specific HLA alleles at a false discovery rate of 0.05.

The CDR3 contains 16 residues. Trimming cost V 5 bases and J 4 bases, with 18 bases left between them. Germline CDR1 and CDR2: SGHTA and FQGNSA. Concerning this clone: As yet, its antigen is unknown.

Sequencing used PBMCs. The chain combines TRBV7-2 with TRBJ1-3; D may be TRBD1 (5 bases). This sequence originates from a woman in her fifties or sixties in good health and CMV-seronegative. The CDR3 nucleotides are TGTGCCAGCAGCCCATCTCGGGGGGGTTGGGGAAACACCATATATTTT. This gives the protein CASSPSRGGWGNTIYF.